This T cell receptor (beta chain) was recovered during a study of T cells after yellow fever vaccination. On the study more broadly: It was SMART-Seq v4 Ultra Low Input that prepared the fractions with low cell numbers.

The germline V gene encodes CDR1 DFQATT and CDR2 SNEGSKA (reference sequence). CDR3 length equals 13 residues. V lost 6 bases and J lost 2, with 11 bases in between. A universal primer site and UMIs were added as TCR cDNA was made by 5'RACE template switching. TCRdb called the 5' RACE reads again in MiXCR, with one record for every CDR3 protein. The data contain about 300,000 distinct CDR3 sequences, roughly 7% of them singletons. This clonotype was seen ten or more times. Its antigen remains unknown. The study's findings and limits: Subsequent booster samples again held most clones from primary vaccination (nearly 98% CD4, nearly 90% CD8). The secondary response peaked faster, at day 5 versus 15, but was weaker.

The material was PBMCs, obtained roughly 46 days after the first yellow fever vaccination. The source of this sequence is a man aged 18 to 30 who received the YFV17D yellow fever vaccine. The chain has TRBV20-1 and TRBJ2-1, with D hard to call. This chain's CDR3 is CSARAKAYNEQFF. The CDR3 DNA sequence: TGCAGTGCCCGGGCGAAAGCCTACAATGAGCAGTTCTTC.